These 23 T cell receptor beta chains share one sample of origin, sequenced in a study of shared clonotypes between healthy human individuals. The assay was immunoSEQ multiplex PCR, and TCRdb's table has in-frame clones only and misses some. The repertoire has millions of clones, more than 85% of them found once; the top ten carry 0.39%. The sequenced material came from naive CD4+ T cells from PBMCs. Sample subset: CD45RA+ positively selected. These receptor sequences come from a young man in good health. Some clones in this sample may be carry-over from other donors' samples.

V and J are TRBV15 and TRBJ2-5; 11 bases are shared with TRBD2. V was clipped by 1 base and J by 4 bases; unmatched bases: 5. From germline, CDR1 is LNHNV and CDR2 YYDKDF (reference sequence). The CDR3 covers 16 residues. CDR3 DNA sequence: TGTGCCACCAGCAGAGGTCGGCTAGCGGGAGGAGAGACCCAGTACTTC. Translated: CATSRGRLAGGETQYF.

This chain uses TRBV6-1 with TRBJ1-5, with D maybe TRBD1 (5 bases). The CDR3 sequence is 13 residues long. V was trimmed by 2 bases and J by 9 bases, leaving 11 bases between them. Germline V gene data show CDR1 as MNHNS and CDR2 as SASEGT. CDR3 residues: CASSEFRGRPQHF. CDR3 coding DNA: TGTGCCAGCAGTGAATTTAGGGGAAGGCCCCAGCATTTT.

V usage is TRBV28 and J usage is TRBJ2-1; tentative D call: TRBD2 (6 bases). Germline CDR1 is MDHEN and CDR2 is SYDVKM. V lost 6 bases, J lost 8 bases, and 17 bases lay in between. The CDR3 length is 14 residues. DNA for the CDR3: TGTGCCAGCAGCGGCGTTACGGGAGTGCATGAGCAGTTCTTC. It yields the protein CASSGVTGVHEQFF.

Points on this clone: The same CDR3 can be traced to other DNA sequences in this sample. The chain couples TRBV6-6 to TRBJ1-1; TRBD1 is a possible D gene (6 bases). This CDR3 has 14 amino acids. The ends were cut back, 5 bases at V and 4 bases at J, with 14 bases in the middle. Per the germline V gene, CDR1 is MNHNY and CDR2 is SVGAGI (reference sequence). The CDR3 reads CASSPQGGVTEAFF. The CDR3 DNA follows: TGTGCCAGCAGTCCACAGGGAGGAGTCACTGAAGCTTTCTTT.

This clone has a handful of counts. The V call is TRBV7-6, the J call TRBJ2-2; TRBD1 aligns across 10 bases. The CDR3 is 15 residues long. Germline V lookup: CDR1 SGHVS, CDR2 FNYEAQ. The ends lost 5 bases at V and 4 bases at J; junction bases unmatched: 4. The CDR3 protein is CASSPTGGLTGELFF. The DNA of the CDR3 is TGTGCCAGCAGCCCGACAGGGGGCCTCACCGGGGAGCTGTTTTTT.

This chain joins TRBV14 and TRBJ2-3; D remains unclear. V lost 4 bases and J lost 6, with 11 bases in between. The CDR3 sequence is 13 residues long. Germline-derived CDR1 and CDR2 are SGHDN and FVKESK. CDR3 sequence (DNA): TGTGCCAGCAGCCCCCAAACCCCCGATACGCAGTATTTT. Its translation is CASSPQTPDTQYF.

This chain connects TRBV9 to TRBJ2-3; 9 nucleotides line up with TRBD1. Germline V gene sequence: CDR1 SGDLS, CDR2 YYNGEE. The ends lost 2 bases at V and 4 bases at J; junction bases unmatched: 14. The CDR3 covers 18 residues. As DNA, the CDR3 is TGTGCCAGCAGCGTCCGGGACAGGGTGTTGTGGGACCCAGATACGCAGTATTTT. Translated: CASSVRDRVLWDPDTQYF.

The chain joins TRBV21-1 to TRBJ2-1; the DNA was not compared with TRBD2, the D call given in the table. TRBV21-1 is a recognized pseudogene. The CDR3 contains 16 residues. The CDR3 DNA reads as TGTGCCAGCAGCAAATTTTGCGGGAGGCCCTACAATGAGCAGTTCTTC. Its protein product is CASSKFCGRPYNEQFF.

The chain employs TRBV28 and TRBJ1-1; D remains unclear. The CDR3 extends over 15 amino acids. Trimming removed 5 bases from V and 0 bases from J, with 13 bases in between. Germline V CDR1 and CDR2: MDHEN, SYDVKM. The CDR3 spells CASSPPTALNTEAFF. The CDR3 DNA reads as TGTGCCAGCAGTCCCCCCACAGCGCTGAACACTGAAGCTTTCTTT.

The sample holds a few counts of this clone. The gene calls are TRBV28 and TRBJ1-4; D gene unclear. Germline CDR1 reads MDHEN; CDR2 reads SYDVKM. This CDR3 comprises 14 residues. V shed 2 bases and J shed 4 bases, with 8 bases lying between them. CDR3 protein: CASSLLGFNEKLFF. Here the CDR3 DNA reads TGTGCCAGCAGTTTACTGGGGTTTAATGAAAAACTGTTTTTT. Variable domain in full (rest from reference TRBV28 and TRBJ1-4): DVKVTQSSRYLVKRTGEKVFLECVQDMDHENMFWYRQDPGLGLRLIYFSYDVKMKEKGDIPEGYSVSREKKERFSLILESASTNQTSMYLCASSLLGFNEKLFFGSGTQLSVL.

This clone was seen only once. The genes are TRBV5-1 and TRBJ2-1, with TRBD2 as a possible D gene (6 bases). Deletions cut 3 bases from V and 6 bases from J, with 19 bases between. The CDR3 loop spans 16 amino acids. Germline CDR1 and CDR2: SGHRS and YFSETQ. CDR3 sequence (DNA): TGCGCCAGCAGCTATCCCGGAGGGCTCCTTTTCAATGAGCAGTTCTTC. Protein sequence: CASSYPGGLLFNEQFF.

V and J are TRBV28 and TRBJ2-1; D is unclear. The CDR3 is 13 residues long. The V end was cut by 7 bases, the J end by 9 bases, with 16 bases between. Germline loops: CDR1 MDHEN, CDR2 SYDVKM. CDR3 sequence (DNA): TGTGCCAGCACCGCGCCGCTGGTTACTGAGCAGTTCTTC. This codes for CASTAPLVTEQFF. The complete variable domain, with remaining parts taken from reference TRBV28 and TRBJ2-1, reads DVKVTQSSRYLVKRTGEKVFLECVQDMDHENMFWYRQDPGLGLRLIYFSYDVKMKEKGDIPEGYSVSREKKERFSLILESASTNQTSMYLCASTAPLVTEQFFGPGTRLTVL.

The rearrangement links TRBV7-3 to TRBJ2-5; 8 nucleotides match TRBD2. Germline-derived CDR1 and CDR2 are SGHTA and FQGTGA. The V and J ends lost 0 bases and 5 bases, in that order; junction bases with no gene match: 5. This CDR3 has 15 amino acids. CDR3: CASSLTVSGTETQYF. CDR3 DNA sequence: TGTGCCAGCAGCTTAACTGTTAGCGGGACGGAGACCCAGTACTTC.

V is TRBV2 and J is TRBJ2-6, with D perhaps given as TRBD1 or TRBD2 (5 bases each). The CDR3 is made up of 16 amino acids. V lost 2 bases, J lost 2 bases, and 10 bases lay in between. Germline V CDR1 and CDR2: SNHLY, FYNNEI. The CDR3 DNA follows: TGTGCCAGCAGTGAATATGGGACCACTGGGGCCAACGTCCTGACTTTC. It codes for CASSEYGTTGANVLTF.

This chain links TRBV27 with TRBJ2-7; 8 bases are a match to TRBD2. In germline, CDR1 is MNHEY, CDR2 SMNVEV (reference sequence). The CDR3 sequence is 16 residues long. V dropped 7 bases and J dropped 6; count of bases not matched to a gene: 17. CDR3 loop: CASTPYLGPREGEQYF. CDR3 in DNA: TGTGCCAGCACCCCATACCTGGGTCCCCGGGAGGGCGAGCAGTACTTC.

The chain is built from TRBV4-1 and TRBJ1-2, with D possibly TRBD1 on 6 matching bases. Trimming pared 3 bases from V and 0 bases from J, leaving 11 bases between. The CDR3 spans 15 residues. Germline V gene data show CDR1 as MGHRA and CDR2 as YSYEKL. This chain's CDR3 is CASSHPGQANYGYTF. In DNA form, the CDR3 reads TGCGCCAGCAGCCACCCGGGACAAGCTAACTATGGCTACACCTTC.

The chain carries TRBV7-9 and TRBJ2-4; a possible D gene is TRBD1 (6 bases). Germline lookup yields CDR1 SEHNR and CDR2 FQNEAQ (reference sequence). The V and J ends lost 5 bases and 0 bases respectively, with 17 bases between them. The CDR3 spans 17 residues. CDR3: CASSPLRGSLAKNIQYF. DNA for the CDR3: TGTGCCAGCAGCCCCCTCAGGGGTAGTTTAGCCAAAAACATTCAGTACTTC. The full variable domain, rest sourced from reference TRBV7-9 and TRBJ2-4, is DTGVSQNPRHKITKRGQNVTFRCDPISEHNRLYWYRQTLGQGPEFLTYFQNEAQLEKSRLLSDRFSAERPKGSFSTLEIQRTEQGDSAMYLCASSPLRGSLAKNIQYFGAGTRLSVL.

This clone was detected only once. Other DNA sequences in this sample translate to the same CDR3. This chain joins TRBV5-1 and TRBJ2-5; no firm D call. CDR3 length equals 12 residues. Trimming shortened V by 4 bases and J by 2 bases, and 6 bases separated the two germline ends. Germline values: CDR1 SGHRS, CDR2 YFSETQ. CDR3 region: CASSQSQETQYF. CDR3 DNA sequence: TGCGCCAGCAGCCAATCACAAGAGACCCAGTACTTC.

Comment on this clone: The sample has other DNA sequences that encode this CDR3 too. The rearrangement uses TRBV15 and TRBJ1-5; D not certain. The length of the CDR3 is 14 residues. The V end lost 1 base, the J end lost 4 bases, and 8 bases lay between the germline ends. The germline CDR1 and CDR2 sequences are LNHNV and YYDKDF (reference sequence). The DNA for the CDR3 is TGTGCCACCAGCAGAGCAGTGGGGAATCAGCCCCAGCATTTT. Its protein product is CATSRAVGNQPQHF.

The CDR3 loop reads CSVDHRGAQETQYF. CDR3 coding DNA: TGCAGCGTTGACCACAGGGGTGCCCAAGAGACCCAGTACTTC. The chain couples TRBV29-1 to TRBJ2-5; 7 bases are shared with TRBD1. V shed 3 bases and J 1 base; nucleotides not matched to a gene: 5. CDR1 and CDR2 (germline): SQVTM, ANQGSEA. This CDR3 has 14 amino acids.

With regard to this clone: Other DNA sequences within the sample encode an identical CDR3. The chain couples TRBV9 to TRBJ2-2; D is undetermined. In germline, CDR1 is SGDLS, CDR2 YYNGEE. Trimming removed 0 bases at V and 6 bases at J, with 9 bases between. The CDR3 runs 14 residues. The CDR3 DNA is TGTGCCAGCAGCGTAGCTGGCACCGCCGGGGAGCTGTTTTTT. Its protein product is CASSVAGTAGELFF. Full variable domain (missing parts from reference TRBV9 and TRBJ2-2): DSGVTQTPKHLITATGQRVTLRCSPRSGDLSVYWYQQSLDQGLQFLIQYYNGEERAKGNILERFSAQQFPDLHSELNLSSLELGDSALYFCASSVAGTAGELFFGEGSRLTVL.

This chain uses TRBV5-1 with TRBJ2-4, with D possibly TRBD1 on 6 matching bases. This CDR3 comprises 14 residues. CDR1 and CDR2 (germline): SGHRS, YFSETQ. The ends were cut back, 0 bases at V and 6 bases at J, with 10 bases in the middle. The CDR3 region has the DNA TGCGCCAGCAGCTTGGATGGGGGCACAAACATTCAGTACTTC. Translated: CASSLDGGTNIQYF. Based on the CDR3 plus reference TRBV5-1 and TRBJ2-4, the full variable domain is KAGVTQTPRYLIKTRGQQVTLSCSPISGHRSVSWYQQTPGQGLQFLFEYFSETQRNKGNFPGRFSGRQFSNSRSEMNVSTLELGDSALYLCASSLDGGTNIQYFGAGTRLSVL.

The chain links TRBV29-1 to TRBJ2-7; 14 bases fit TRBD2. Germline CDR1 is SQVTM and CDR2 is ANQGSEA. The CDR3 length is 14 residues. With 7 bases clipped from V and 5 bases from J, the junction kept 7 bases outside the gene matches. CDR3 bases: TGCAGCGCCGGACTAGCGGGAGGTCCCGACGAGCAGTACTTC. As protein: CSAGLAGGPDEQYF.